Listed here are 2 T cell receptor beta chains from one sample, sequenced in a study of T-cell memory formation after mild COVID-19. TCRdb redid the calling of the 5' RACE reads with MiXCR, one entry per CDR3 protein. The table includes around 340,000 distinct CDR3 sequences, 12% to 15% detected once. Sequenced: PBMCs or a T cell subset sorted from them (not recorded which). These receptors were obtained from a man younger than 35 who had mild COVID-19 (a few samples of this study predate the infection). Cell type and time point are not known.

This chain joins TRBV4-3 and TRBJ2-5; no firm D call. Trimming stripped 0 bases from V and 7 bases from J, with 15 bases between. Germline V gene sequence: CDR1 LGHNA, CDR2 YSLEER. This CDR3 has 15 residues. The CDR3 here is CASSQEGNLGGTQYF. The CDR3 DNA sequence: TGCGCCAGCAGCCAAGAGGGAAATCTCGGCGGGACCCAGTACTTC.

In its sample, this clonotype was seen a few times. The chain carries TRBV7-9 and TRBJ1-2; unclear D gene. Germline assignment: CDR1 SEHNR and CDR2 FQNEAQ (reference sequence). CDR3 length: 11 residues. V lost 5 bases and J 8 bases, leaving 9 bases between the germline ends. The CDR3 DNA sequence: TGTGCCAGCAGCGCTATTGGGGGCTACACCTTC. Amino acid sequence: CASSAIGGYTF.